This entry features one T cell receptor (beta chain) sequence. In this sample, this clone turned up once. Its antigen has not been determined. No base quality values were provided; no much bigger clone lies one nucleotide off. The donors were healthy, HIV-negative adults who had no recently reported acute infections or vaccinations. Every donor was a Caucasian adult living in Nashville, Tennessee, USA. For unsorted samples, roughly 91 million PBMCs were counted, and genomic DNA was extracted using the QIAamp DNA Blood Mini kit. Blood was collected by leukapheresis, and PBMCs were isolated by Ficoll-Histopaque density gradient centrifugation and then cryopreserved in liquid nitrogen vapor phase. TCR CDR3 regions were amplified from genomic DNA by multiplex PCR using the deep immunoSEQ assay. Extracted genomic DNA from each cell subset was spread evenly across all wells of several immunoSEQ 96-well plates, with each plate serving as a replicate. Each replicate PCR for unsorted PBMC received 300 to 350 ng genomic DNA, equal to 30,000 to 35,000 T cell genomes. Ten immunoSEQ deep assay plates were used to sequence the unsorted PBMC genomic DNA. Purified libraries were measured with a Qubit 3.0 fluorometer, size-checked on a Bioanalyzer 2100, and measured again with the KAPA Library Quantification kit. A separate single-read 150-cycle Illumina NextSeq 550 flow cell was used to sequence each immunoSEQ 96-well plate. The authors' analysis ran thus. Because only junctional sequences without quality scores were contained in the immunoSEQ output, filtering matching that applied to full-length reads could not be performed. Sequences were annotated with PyIR, a Python wrapper for IgBLAST v1.9, and V/J genes and CDR3 were assigned using IMGT germline references. Reads were filtered out if the reads had weak V/J assignments (E-value above 1e-6), no CDR3, stop codons, out-of-frame junctions, or ambiguous translated residues. V3J clonotypes were defined by identical inferred V gene, J gene, and CDR3 amino acid sequence. Percentage overlap between repertoires was calculated by dividing the number of shared unique clonotypes by the size of the smaller repertoire. Repertoire richness was assessed with RTK rarefaction, the Chao1 estimator, and Recon v2.1 estimates of unobserved clonotypes. The table was pulled from immuneACCESS by TCRdb, which kept in-frame rearrangements only. Such tables lose some clones; where checked, under half of the loss comes from unresolved V genes, and the rest has no known cause. V and J calls and clone size are copied from that table; D and trimming were computed from the DNA. The table for this sample lists about half a million clones; about 80% of them were counted only once. Together, the top ten hold roughly 12% of the sample.

This record comes from a study of shared clonotypes between healthy human individuals (dated by TCRdb to about 2020). Regarding the complete study: Three men and a couple of women, aged 18 to 49 years, made up the cohort. To estimate repertoire size and how much clonotype sharing occurs between individuals, the study deeply sequenced the blood TCR repertoires of five or six healthy adults. Per donor, leukapheresis produced somewhere between about 0.8 and 9.5 billion PBMCs. Libraries were prepared and TCR repertoires were sequenced by different laboratories using diverse techniques, in order to increase sequencing depth and limit assay-specific biases. Study-level results and caveats: Pairwise subsampling led to the expectation that sequencing depth would affect the degree of clonotype sharing among donors. Sampling was limited to blood, and TCR repertoires in tissue likely differ from TCR repertoires in blood. The small number of donors limited the genetic and exposure-history diversity represented.

Its CDR3 holds 15 amino acids, cysteine through phenylalanine. Only CDR3 DNA is held: 45 bases, read in frame from base 1. V is trimmed back by 3 bases and J by 3 bases, and the junction contains 8 bases that no gene match accounts for. According to the germline V gene, CDR1 reads SGHRS and CDR2 reads YFSETQ. The receptor's source is a woman aged 40-49 years in good health. Some clones in this sample may be carry-over from other donors' samples. The chain employs TRBV5-1 and TRBJ1-2; 7 of the junction bases match TRBD1. What was sequenced was PBMCs. The DNA is as follows: TGCGCCAGCAGCTGGGGACAGTCGACGGACTATGGCTACACCTTC. Its product reads: CASSWGQSTDYGYTF.